Below, one T cell receptor (beta chain) is given with its context. These data originate in a study of blood T cell repertoires in COVID-19. Overall study: Spain, Italy and the United States supplied samples that represented acute and convalescent COVID-19. PBMCs, B-cell-depleted T cells, or T cells provided the cDNA or gDNA that made up the material.

CDR1 is KGHDR and CDR2 is SFDVKD in the germline V gene. The CDR3 contains 16 residues. V shed 4 bases, J shed 2 bases, and the junction held 6 bases outside the gene matches. Authors' data handling: Estimated nucleated cell counts came from reference gene primer amplification. The data were produced by immunoSEQ multiplex PCR, yet TCRdb's version contains in-frame clones alone and is incomplete. D and trimming come from the DNA, and the V and J calls and clone size come from that table. The sample holds approximately 110,000 clones, about 85% seen once. The sequence derives from a human donor in a cohort sampled during active COVID-19. The source material was peripheral blood. The chain uses TRBV24-1 and TRBJ2-1, with 8 bases identical to TRBD2. The CDR3 coding sequence is TGTGCCACCAGTGACCACACTAGCGGTACCTACAATGAGCAGTTCTTC. As protein: CATSDHTSGTYNEQFF.